The entry below describes one T cell receptor beta chain. This sample was included in a study of T cells expressing NK-cell markers. 5'RACE template switching built TCR beta cDNA with unique molecular identifiers. TCRdb re-analyzed the 5' RACE reads; it lists each CDR3 protein once, without DNA. The specimen's table records 300,000 to 450,000 distinct CDR3 sequences. The CDR3 loop spans 13 amino acids. The V gene's germline CDR1 is SQVTM and CDR2 ANQGSEA. J is TRBJ1-1 and V is TRBV29-1; TCRdb's D call, TRBD1, is unchecked because there is no DNA. The sample was blood T cells: a sorted CD56 or NKG2C T cell subset, CD4+ or CD8+ T cells, or bulk PBMC T cells (not recorded which). The sequence was obtained from a man aged 18 to 69 in good health. CDR3 protein: CSAYNRGGTEAFF.